This T cell receptor (beta chain) came from a study of cytomegalovirus exposure and HLA in healthy donors (dated by TCRdb to 2015 to 2018). In the study overall: An earlier analysis of roughly 610 of the donors reported under 300 Gb of sequence data and roughly 120 million unique TCR beta sequences obtained from some 170 million T cells. Using immunosequencing, the study profiled T cell repertoires from 666 subjects and related those repertoires to cytomegalovirus serostatus. Genome-wide SNP genotypes for about 65% of the 666 donors were used in a later genetic analysis, which treated that subset as a discovery cohort. Five DR-DQ haplotypes were handled as single units for association and clustering because linkage in the cohort was strong. Approximately 330 gigabases of sequencing data and roughly 80 million unique TCR sequences made up an early release that covered several hundred HLA-typed donors. Class I and class II HLA loci were covered by the typing at four-digit resolution. To predict cytomegalovirus infection status, the study brought together high-throughput TCR immunosequencing, statistical association of individual TCRs with disease status, and machine learning. Donor age, sex, ethnicity and CMV serostatus were collected together with the repertoire data. An earlier analysis of 587 of the donors used high-throughput TCR beta sequencing to judge whether each TCR beta V gene segment behaved as functional or pseudogenic. In the later analysis, no new phenotypic data were used to find candidate immune exposures; instead, reliance was placed on TCR beta sequences and their occurrence across donors. Typing coverage differed by locus: A, B, C, DRB1 and DQB1 were typed in roughly 620-640 donors, DQA1 in roughly 500, DPA1 in around 600, and DPB1 in 400 to 480. Among 398 genotyped donors of the cohort, an average of approximately 230,000 unique TCR beta nucleotide sequences were sequenced per donor, around a sixth of them non-productive. All discovery cohort repertoires had been generated using a single sequencing platform. The study aimed to test whether cataloging public T cell receptors could reveal signatures of past pathogen exposure. Of the roughly 390 genotyped donors, less than 90% were placed in the genetic ancestry cluster associated with self-reported Caucasian donors. Besides the first cohort of roughly 700 subjects, a separate validation cohort made up of about 120 different subjects was used. A later analysis re-analyzed previously published TCR beta repertoires from 500 to 700 donors and added high-resolution HLA genotyping to study TCR occurrence patterns. The study at large found these results: Three of the identified cytomegalovirus-associated TCR beta chains were confirmed in vitro to be specific for cytomegalovirus antigens. Most TCR sequences were observed very rarely across donors, whereas some public TCRs were present in many individuals. Broadly in line with IMGT annotations, most TCR beta V segments showed up in productive rearrangements about 90% or about 30% of the time in an earlier analysis of roughly 590 of the donors. The authors suggested that the approach could potentially be generalized to other disease states and immunological phenotypes. In this cohort, only TCR beta chains were sequenced, and detectable features were limited by the absence of alpha or paired-chain data. The 87-base-pair reads could not distinguish some IMGT-functional V segments, including TRBV6-2 and TRBV6-3, so those segments were excluded. A further reported finding was that TCR beta sequences accurately predicted the HLA-A and HLA-B alleles for most subjects in the first cohort. Because counts were too low, roughly 18 rarely observed V segments, including chromosome 9 orphons, were left out of the earlier analysis of over 550 of the donors. A later analysis found that HLA-associated TCR beta chains were more clonally expanded and had lower generation probabilities than equally common non-associated chains. In a later genetic analysis, fewer N-insertions in productive TCRs were reported among donors in an Asian-associated ancestry cluster than the 666-donor mean. In both the original and validation cohorts, the classifier was reported to diagnose cytomegalovirus status with high specificity and sensitivity. Presence/absence analyses assumed roughly uniform sequencing depth across donors, an assumption that may not hold. In a later analysis, several top co-occurrence clusters were reported to appear linked to parvovirus B19, influenza, CMV and Epstein-Barr virus. The study listed 164 TCR beta chains as associated with cytomegalovirus. In a later analysis, TCR association rates were found to vary across HLA loci, with the most associated TCRs seen for DRB1 alleles and the fewest for HLA-C alleles. Correlated functional status among segregating V segments might be attributable to linkage disequilibrium, but an unknown experimental factor could not be ruled out. The only immune exposure information available for the cohort was CMV serostatus. When HLA alleles, especially DR and DQ, strongly co-occurred, attributing TCR associations to individual alleles was difficult. Because HLA typing was unavailable for some donors at each locus, only the typed subset was used in association tests. A cluster of highly shared sequence variants was judged likely to be a technical artifact of the sequencing pipeline. In a later analysis, some 18,000 TCR beta sequences were associated with specific HLA alleles at a false discovery rate of 0.05. A later analysis found that most CMV-associated TCR beta chains appeared HLA-restricted, with HLA associations seemingly driven largely by CMV exposure. An association between a missense DCLRE1C variant and V-gene and J-gene trimming of TCR beta chains was found in a later genetic analysis and replicated in an independent cohort.

Turning to this clone: What antigen it recognizes has not been identified. No base quality values were provided; no much bigger clone lies one nucleotide off.

Library preparation employed the immunoSEQ multiplex PCR assay. For the multiplex PCR, a mixture combining 60 forward primers for TCR Vbeta segments and 13 reverse primers for TCR Jbeta segments was used. Amplification of the CDR3 region of rearranged TCR beta genes was performed with a multiplex PCR assay on genomic DNA. Amplified TCR beta libraries were sequenced as 87-base-pair reads on the Illumina HiSeq System. From the authors' description of their analysis: A later analysis counted tens of millions of unique TCR beta chains across the 650 to 700 repertoires, and around 9.9 million of these chains were shared by at least two donors. To remove PCR and sequencing errors, raw reads were error-corrected and collapsed into unique sequences using a nearest-neighbor algorithm that merged closely related sequences. CDR3 sequences were aligned to IMGT reference sequences to assign V, D and J gene segments. For a sequence to be retained, at least a six-nucleotide match to both a V gene segment and a J gene segment was required. Rearrangements were called productive when the CDR3 lacked stop codons and stayed in frame with V and J; all others were non-productive. CDR3 was defined by IMGT convention, running from the second conserved V-encoded cysteine to the conserved J-encoded phenylalanine. The earlier analysis of some 550 of the donors excluded any sequence lacking an unambiguous match to a single V gene segment. In an earlier analysis of about 590 of the donors, a V segment was called functional when productive rearrangements were above 56.7%, and segregating when the standard deviation between donors exceeded 5%. A statistical classification framework was built to diagnose cytomegalovirus status from the catalog of TCR beta chain sequences. V and J gene assignment, in a later analysis, came from comparing TCR nucleotide sequences with IMGT/GENE-DB human TR gene sequences. The TCRdist pipeline was used in a later analysis to assign CDR3 sequences and most-parsimonious VDJ recombination scenarios. A later analysis defined each TCR beta chain by its CDR3 amino acid sequence plus V-gene family, and excluded reads lacking a unique V-gene family. A later analysis removed over 500 highly shared, low-generation-probability nucleotide sequences to deal with suspected cross-contamination and a sequencing artifact. In a later analysis, a clonal expansion index was calculated for each public chain from normalized within-repertoire ranks of inferred template counts. In a later analysis, generation probabilities were computed with a VDJ recombination model fitted to out-of-frame rearrangements, and the resulting probabilities were checked against IGoR. In a later analysis, TCR-TCR, TCR-HLA and TCR-CMV co-occurrence was scored with hypergeometric tests, and a repertoire-size bias correction was applied to TCR pairs. To estimate false discovery rates, a later analysis permuted the HLA or CMV assignments 20 times. In a later analysis, co-occurring TCRs were grouped using DBSCAN, with TCRdist sequence similarity added in when clustering inside HLA-allele-positive subsets. For co-occurrence clustering, repertoires with fewer than 30,000 or more than 120,000 public chains were excluded, along with five repertoires with anomalous nucleotide sharing. TCRdb provides this immuneACCESS table in a form limited to in-frame rearrangements. Some clones are lacking; in checked studies, under half of them reflect an unresolved V gene, and why the rest are absent is not known. That table gives V, J and clone size, and the DNA gave D and trimming. The sample table holds around 180,000 clones, of which more than 70% were seen once. The biggest ten clones account for about 1.6% of the sample.

The cohort consisted of hundreds of healthy bone marrow donors. At the time of sampling, every cohort member was nominally healthy, though immune exposures that went unrecorded were likely present. The donor tested CMV seronegative, placing the donor among the 300 to 450 seronegative members of the cohort. Every donor gave a peripheral blood sample, and the peripheral blood mononuclear cells from that sample were used for TCR beta sequencing. Genomic DNA extraction from the blood cell samples was performed with the Qiagen DNeasy Blood Extraction Kit. There are 11 amino acids in the CDR3, from cysteine to phenylalanine inclusive. CDR3 DNA is the only sequence kept; it has 33 bases, read in frame from the first base. Trimming at the junction amounts to 3 bases on V and 8 bases on J, and the germline ends lie 8 bases apart. CDR1 DFQATT and CDR2 SNEGSKA were looked up in the germline V gene (reference sequence).

This TCR was sampled from a girl aged 5 to 17 in good health and CMV-seronegative. Source material: PBMCs. The chain joins TRBV20-1 to TRBJ2-1; no D segment can be confidently identified. The DNA is as follows: TGCAGTGCTAGTTTCTTAGATGAGCAGTTCTTC. Its protein product is CSASFLDEQFF.